This entry lists 27 T cell receptor beta chains sequenced from one sample in a study of tumor and adjacent non-tumor tissue in lung cancer. Three rounds of nested PCR, following a modified ARM-PCR protocol, produced the TCRbeta library. In TCRdb, the multiplex PCR reads were re-called with MiXCR into one record per CDR3 protein. The table has under 150,000 distinct CDR3 sequences, approximately 70% seen once; the top ten hold 18%. RNA was extracted from bulk tissue without any cell sorting. Sequencing used lung tumor tissue. These receptor sequences come from a man in his sixties with small cell lung cancer.

This clonotype is a singleton in its sample. One base away lies a much larger clone, so this may be a sequencing read error. This chain links TRBV12-3 or TRBV12-4 with TRBJ2-5; unclear D gene. V was pared by 1 base and J by 6 bases, with 9 bases between. This CDR3 region has 13 residues. The CDR3 nucleotides are TGTGCCAGCAGTTTAGGGCAGAAAAAGACCCAGTACTTC. It specifies CASSLGQKKTQYF.

As concerns this clonotype: The CDR3 ends on some other residue instead of the conserved phenylalanine or tryptophan, so this is likely a read error. J is TRBJ2-1 and V is TRBV6-2 or TRBV6-3, with 10 bases identical to TRBD2. The V gene end was trimmed by 6 bases and the J gene end by 9 bases; junction bases not matched to a gene: 14. This CDR3 comprises 16 residues. Germline CDR1 reads MNHEY; CDR2 reads SVGEGT. In DNA form, the CDR3 reads TGTGCCAGCAGAGCAGCATGGACTAGCGGTTTAATTGAGCAGTTCTTA. This sequence encodes CASRAAWTSGLIEQFL.

The V call is TRBV20-1, the J call TRBJ2-3; D is possibly TRBD2 (5 bases). Trimming pared 3 bases from V and 4 bases from J, leaving 17 bases between. The germline V gene has CDR1 DFQATT and CDR2 SNEGSKA (reference sequence). The CDR3 sequence is 15 residues long. CDR3 residues: CSASPAGMEADTQYF. As DNA, the CDR3 is TGCAGTGCTAGCCCAGCTGGAATGGAGGCAGATACGCAGTATTTT.

The chain recombines TRBV28 with TRBJ1-5; D not certain. This CDR3 comprises 13 residues. CDR1 is MDHEN and CDR2 is SYDVKM in the germline V gene. V was trimmed by 6 bases and J by 5 bases, leaving 11 bases between them. The CDR3 loop reads CASRWQSHQPQHF. In DNA form, the CDR3 reads TGTGCCAGCAGGTGGCAGTCACATCAGCCCCAGCATTTT.

This clonotype was detected only a few times. With a much larger clone just one base away, this may be a read error. The genes are TRBV11-3 and TRBJ2-5, with 7 bases matching TRBD2. This CDR3 region has 13 residues. Germline V gene lookup returns CDR1 SGHNT and CDR2 YENEEA. CDR3 loop: CAGSFVAGETQYF. The CDR3 DNA reads TGTGCCGGCAGCTTCGTAGCGGGAGAGACCCAGTACTTC.

Comment on this clonotype: A much larger clone lies one base from this, so it may be a read error. The V gene is TRBV20-1, the J gene TRBJ2-5; D could derive from TRBD1 or TRBD2 (5 bases each). Germline CDR1 reads DFQATT; CDR2 reads SNEGSKA (reference sequence). The CDR3 spans 15 residues. Trimming removed 0 bases from V and 9 bases from J, with 20 bases in between. For the CDR3, the DNA is TGCAGTGCTAGAGAGCCCAGGGACCTGGGTAAGGCCCAGTACTTC. Protein: CSAREPRDLGKAQYF.

The chain carries TRBV29-1 and TRBJ2-7, with 9 bases identical to TRBD2. Per the germline V gene, CDR1 is SQVTM and CDR2 is ANQGSEA. The CDR3 is made up of 13 amino acids. After removal of 5 bases from V and 7 bases from J, the junction contained 9 bases not matched to a gene. The CDR3 DNA reads as TGCAGCGTTCTCCTAGCGGGGATGCAAGAGCAGTACGTC. Translated: CSVLLAGMQEQYV.

Comments on this clonotype: A junction boundary mismatches the germline segment, possibly from a read error. The chain employs TRBV20-1 and TRBJ2-3; 13 nucleotides align to TRBD2. The CDR3 consists of 15 residues. Germline CDR1 DFQATT, CDR2 SNEGSKA (reference sequence). CDR3 DNA sequence: TGCGGTGCCCGGGGACTAGCGGGACCCACAGATATGCAGTATTTT. It codes for CGARGLAGPTDMQYF.

This clonotype was seen at least ten times. J is TRBJ2-7 and V is TRBV6-6; D unclear. This CDR3 has 12 residues. CDR1 is MNHNY, CDR2 SVGAGI, per germline (reference sequence). V lost 4 bases to trimming and J lost 4 bases, with 8 bases between them. CDR3 loop: CASSSRRYEQYV. CDR3 sequence (DNA): TGTGCCAGCAGTTCCCGTCGGTACGAGCAGTACGTC.

This clonotype was seen a single time. Possible read error: a much larger clone is one base away. The rearrangement uses TRBV20-1 and TRBJ2-3; maybe TRBD1 (6 bases). This CDR3 comprises 14 residues. CDR1 and CDR2 from the germline V gene are DFQATT and SNEGSKA (reference sequence). The CDR3 DNA is TGCAGTGCTAAGACAGGAGCCAGCACAGATACGCATTATTTT. Translation gives CSAKTGASTDTHYF.

The chain uses TRBV4-2 and TRBJ1-5; D may be TRBD2 (6 bases). Judging by the DNA end, TRBJ2-3 fits better; the J call may be wrong. Germline V CDR1 and CDR2: LGHNA, YNFKEQ. The CDR3 is 15 amino acids. The CDR3 sequence: CASSGEEGSNQPQYF. The CDR3 coding sequence is TGTGCCAGCAGCGGGGAGGAGGGTAGCAATCAGCCCCAGTATTTT.

On this clonotype: At one of its ends the junction is not consistent with the germline gene, which may arise from a read error. CDR3 in DNA: TGTGTCAGCAGCAGGTCCCCCTCCGGGACAGGGGGGAACGAGCAGTACTTC. This gives the protein CVSSRSPSGTGGNEQYF. The V gene is TRBV5-5, the J gene TRBJ2-7, with TRBD1 matching 11 bases. Germline CDR1 reads SGHKS; CDR2 reads YYEKEE (reference sequence). The CDR3 consists of 17 residues.

Notes on this clonotype: A read error may explain this, as a much larger clone is one base away. This chain uses TRBV5-4 with TRBJ1-5; maybe TRBD1 (6 bases). Germline loops: CDR1 SGHNT, CDR2 YYREEE (reference sequence). V was pared by 5 bases and J by 7 bases, with 16 bases between. The CDR3 is 14 residues long. CDR3 in DNA: TGTGCCAGCAGTCAGGGGCCAGGGACGCAGCCCCAGCATTTT. Protein product: CASSQGPGTQPQHF. Full variable domain (remainder filled in from reference TRBV5-4 and TRBJ1-5): ETGVTQSPTHLIKTRGQQVTLRCSSQSGHNTVSWYQQALGQGPQFIFQYYREEENGRGNFPPRFSGLQFPNYSSELNVNALELDDSALYLCASSQGPGTQPQHFGDGTRLSIL.

The chain is built from TRBV20-1 and TRBJ2-4; 9 bases match TRBD2. The germline gives CDR1 DFQATT, CDR2 SNEGSKA (reference sequence). V shed 8 bases, J shed 9 bases, and the junction held 8 bases outside the gene matches. The CDR3 runs to 12 residues. This CDR3 reads CSLRLAGSIQYF. CDR3 in DNA: TGCAGTCTTAGGCTAGCGGGAAGCATTCAGTACTTC.

This clonotype was counted only a few times. The rearrangement links TRBV7-9 to TRBJ1-1, with D unclear. Germline loops: CDR1 SEHNR, CDR2 FQNEAQ (reference sequence). The CDR3 consists of 14 residues. Trimming cost V 2 bases and J 6 bases, with 13 bases left between them. The CDR3 DNA sequence: TGTGCCAGCAGCTTAAGTTTCGGGGAACCTGAAGCTTTCTTT. This translates into CASSLSFGEPEAFF.

Comments on this clonotype: This may be a read error: a much more frequent sequence differs by one nucleotide. The chain combines TRBV20-1 with TRBJ2-1, with D hard to call. Germline V CDR1 and CDR2: DFQATT, SNEGSKA (reference sequence). Trimming removed 5 bases from V and 3 bases from J, with 11 bases in between. The CDR3 runs 13 residues. The CDR3 DNA is TGCAGTGCTCCATACAAGGTCTACAATGAGCAGTTCTTC. Amino acid sequence: CSAPYKVYNEQFF.

This clonotype has a handful of counts. A much larger clone differs from this one at a single base, so this may be a read error. The CDR3 DNA is TGTGCCAGCGGTCGACTAGCGGAGAACACAGATACGCAGTATTTT. Its translation: CASGRLAENTDTQYF. This chain links TRBV11-2 with TRBJ2-3; 9 positions agree with TRBD2. In germline, CDR1 is SGHAT, CDR2 FQNNGV. Trimming cost V 8 bases and J 2 bases; bases outside gene matches: 8. The CDR3 consists of 15 residues.

The V call is TRBV11-1, the J call TRBJ2-5; D unresolved. Deletions cut 5 bases from V and 6 bases from J, with 10 bases between. Germline values: CDR1 SGHAT, CDR2 FQDESV (reference sequence). There are 12 residues in the CDR3. The CDR3 nucleotides read TGTGCCAGCAGCCTGGACGGACAGACCCAGTACTTC. This sequence encodes CASSLDGQTQYF.

This clonotype came up many times. This chain uses TRBV20-1 with TRBJ2-6; D not resolved. V shed 2 bases and J shed 4 bases, with 9 bases lying between them. Per the germline V gene, CDR1 is DFQATT and CDR2 is SNEGSKA (reference sequence). The CDR3 has 14 amino acids. CDR3 bases: TGCAGTGCTAGACCCGGTTCCGGGGCCAACGTCCTGACTTTC. It specifies CSARPGSGANVLTF.

Details on this clonotype: At one of its ends the junction is not consistent with the germline gene, which may arise from a read error. The rearrangement uses TRBV12-3 or TRBV12-4 and TRBJ1-2; no definite D call. The length of the CDR3 is 14 residues. The CDR3 bases are TGTGCCAGTAGTTATTCCCGCCCAAGGGTTGGCTACACCTTC. Amino acids: CASSYSRPRVGYTF.

The sample holds a few counts of this clonotype. A clone one base away is much larger, so this may be a read error. The chain has TRBV12-3 or TRBV12-4 and TRBJ1-2, with 7 bases fitting TRBD1. The CDR3 runs 12 residues. Losses at the gene ends were 5 bases for V and 10 bases for J; bases not matched to a gene: 7. CDR3 loop: CASSRIQGLYTF. Written as DNA, the CDR3 is TGTGCCAGCAGTCGTATACAGGGGCTCTACACCTTC.

The chain employs TRBV6-1 and TRBJ2-1; 10 positions agree with TRBD2. The CDR3 loop spans 15 amino acids. Germline CDR1 MNHNS, CDR2 SASEGT. V lost 6 bases, J lost 2 bases, and 4 bases stayed unmatched. The CDR3 here is CASSELAGTYNEQFF. CDR3 nucleotide sequence: TGTGCCAGCAGCGAACTAGCGGGAACCTACAATGAGCAGTTCTTC.

The chain is built from TRBV11-2 and TRBJ1-5; tentative D call: TRBD1 (5 bases). CDR3 length: 15 amino acids. Germline-derived CDR1 and CDR2 are SGHAT and FQNNGV. Trimming removed 2 bases at V and 16 bases at J, with 24 bases between. As DNA, the CDR3 is TGTGCCAGCAGCTTAAACAGGAATAGCAATCTGCCACAACATTTT. It encodes CASSLNRNSNLPQHF.

The chain recombines TRBV20-1 with TRBJ1-6; D possibly corresponds to TRBD1 (5 bases). Trimming shortened V by 0 bases and J by 9 bases, and 15 bases separated the two germline ends. The CDR3 covers 15 residues. Per the germline V gene, CDR1 is DFQATT and CDR2 is SNEGSKA (reference sequence). CDR3 nucleotides: TGCAGTGCTAGAGATCTGGCACAGGAATCTTCACCCCTCCACTTT. Translation: CSARDLAQESSPLHF.

This chain joins TRBV5-4 and TRBJ1-5; unclear D gene. Germline CDR1 SGHNT, CDR2 YYREEE (reference sequence). Trimming pared 1 base from V and 2 bases from J, leaving 10 bases between. The CDR3 loop spans 15 amino acids. The CDR3 nucleotides are TGTGCCAGCAGCTTGAATCCTACCGGCAATCAGCCCCAGCATTTT. It codes for CASSLNPTGNQPQHF.

Turning to this clonotype: The junction differs from germline at one of its ends, possibly a read error. This chain links TRBV6-5 with TRBJ1-1; no firm D call. The CDR3 is 14 amino acids. Germline-derived CDR1 and CDR2 are MNHEY and SVGAGI. CDR3 nucleotides: TGTGCTAGCAGTCATACTGCCGTGAACACTGAAGCTTTCTTT. It translates to CASSHTAVNTEAFF.

Details on this clonotype: A much larger clone differs by one base, so this may be a read error. The chain employs TRBV11-2 and TRBJ1-4, with D perhaps matching TRBD1 (6 bases). The CDR3 loop spans 17 amino acids. Germline V gene data show CDR1 as SGHAT and CDR2 as FQNNGV. CDR3 sequence (DNA): TGTGTCAGCAGCTTAACGACATCCAGGGGTGCGGGTGAAAAACTGTTTTTT. This translates into CVSSLTTSRGAGEKLFF.